These 3 T cell receptor beta chains share one sample of origin, sequenced in a study of vaccination and CD4 T cells after COVID-19. Their specific antigens are unknown. With the Oncomine TCR Beta short-read assay, DNA from cultured CD4+ T cells was sequenced. TCRdb redid the calling of the PCR reads with MiXCR, one entry per CDR3 protein. The table records about 8,300 distinct CDR3 sequences, approximately 50% of them present only once. Treatment reported: roughly 10-day PBMC culture with coronavirus spike peptide pools or control peptides (ViraFEST assay). Sequences were obtained from CD4+ T cells from blood, cultured in vitro. The source of these receptors is a human donor who had recovered from COVID-19.

The rearrangement joins TRBV7-2 to TRBJ2-7; D is unresolved. This CDR3 comprises 11 residues. Germline V CDR1 and CDR2: SGHTA, FQGNSA. Trimming pared 5 bases from V and 1 base from J, leaving 3 bases between. CDR3 coding DNA: TGTGCCAGCAGCCATTCCTACGAGCAGTACTTC. Protein sequence: CASSHSYEQYF.

The chain uses TRBV19 and TRBJ1-5; D may be TRBD1 (5 bases). The germline V gene has CDR1 LNHDA and CDR2 SQIVND (reference sequence). V was cut by 3 bases and J by 2 bases, with 29 bases left in between. The CDR3 is 21 residues long. The CDR3 is CASSIRDYGGGIRVGNQPQHF. For the CDR3, the DNA is TGTGCCAGTAGTATCAGGGACTACGGGGGGGGGATACGGGTGGGCAATCAGCCCCAGCATTTT.

This chain joins TRBV12-3 or TRBV12-4 and TRBJ1-1; D might be TRBD1 (6 bases). V lost 6 bases, J lost 1 base, and 9 bases lay in between. There are 13 residues in the CDR3. The CDR3 sequence is CASRSQGNTEAFF. The DNA of the CDR3 is TGTGCCAGCAGATCACAGGGGAACACTGAAGCTTTCTTT.